This T cell receptor (beta chain) emerged from a study of CD8+ T cells in alopecia areata. Across the whole study: Each day, treated patients took oral tofacitinib twice, at 5 to 10 mg per dose.

Treatment of the sample: oral pan-JAK inhibitor, 5-10 mg twice daily. Patients with alopecia areata provided lesional scalp punch biopsies as well as peripheral blood. Study observations and caveats: In scalp samples, resident alphabeta T cells of normal skin are also sequenced.

This clone was picked up a small number of times. Antigen unknown. The CDR3 extends over 12 amino acids. Deletions cut 0 bases from V and 15 bases from J, with 12 bases between. Germline CDR1 is ENHRY and CDR2 is SYGVKD. Following RNA extraction, reverse transcription yielded cDNA that acted as the sequencing template. Only in-frame clones appear in the TCRdb table, and some are missing; sequencing was by immunoSEQ multiplex PCR. This table holds roughly 190,000 clones, 60% to 70% found once. The sequenced sample was CD4+ T cells sorted from blood, obtained at week 4, from a patient treated with tofacitinib. The TCR comes from a human donor with alopecia areata. V is TRBV10-3 and J is TRBJ2-4; D possibly corresponds to TRBD1 (5 bases). The chain's CDR3 is CAISESVTVLYF. The CDR3 DNA is TGTGCCATCAGTGAGTCAGTGACAGTTCTGTACTTC.